The 3 T cell receptor beta chains reported below all come from one sample, sequenced in a study of T cell responses to AZD1222 COVID-19 vaccine. Assay used: immunoSEQ multiplex PCR; TCRdb lists only in-frame clones, some missing. Here the sample spans approximately 120,000 clones, about 85% being singletons. This sample comprised peripheral blood, obtained 28 days after the second AZD1222 dose. These receptors were obtained from an adult who received the AZD1222 COVID-19 vaccine.

This chain connects TRBV7-2 to TRBJ2-7; D may be TRBD1 or TRBD2 (5 bases each). The V end was cut by 5 bases, the J end by 1 base, with 18 bases between. CDR1 is SGHTA and CDR2 is FQGNSA in the germline V gene. The CDR3 has 16 residues. CDR3: CASSPDFGATSYEQYF. CDR3 in DNA: TGTGCCAGCAGCCCAGATTTCGGGGCAACATCCTACGAGCAGTACTTC.

This chain connects TRBV5-1 to TRBJ2-2; 11 bases line up with TRBD1. J gave up 7 bases and V 3 bases, and 8 bases lay outside the gene matches. CDR3 size: 16 residues. CDR1 SGHRS and CDR2 YFSETQ come from the germline V gene. The CDR3 region has the DNA TGCGCCAGCAGCTCTCACGGACAGGGGGCGGTCGGGGAGCTGTTTTTT. Translation gives CASSSHGQGAVGELFF.

The chain is built from TRBV27 and TRBJ1-4; weak D call: TRBD1 (5 bases). V was cut by 3 bases and J by 6 bases, with 11 bases left in between. This CDR3 has 14 amino acids. Germline lookup yields CDR1 MNHEY and CDR2 SMNVEV (reference sequence). CDR3 sequence: CASSFRGGYEKLFF. The CDR3, as DNA: TGTGCCAGCAGTTTCCGGGGCGGGTATGAAAAACTGTTTTTT.